This entry concerns a single TCR beta chain. V was clipped by 3 bases and J by 5 bases; unmatched bases: 12. The CDR3 sequence is 16 residues long. Germline V gene lookup returns CDR1 SGDLS and CDR2 YYNGEE. During active infection, Seattle patients enrolled and were then monitored through disease. These data come from a study of blood T cell repertoires in COVID-19. For the study at large: Material from acute and convalescent COVID-19 was sourced from the United States, Italy and Spain. From T cells, B-cell-depleted T cells, or PBMCs came the material, which was cDNA or gDNA.

Per the original data handling: Reference gene primer amplification yielded estimated nucleated cell counts. Profiled with immunoSEQ multiplex PCR; TCRdb holds only in-frame clones, not every one. V and J calls and clone size are as listed in that table; D and trimming were resolved from the DNA. Of some 46,000 clones in the sample, roughly 85% were seen once. The chain carries TRBV9 and TRBJ2-7; the match to TRBD2 covers 9 bases. Sequenced input: peripheral blood. The receptor was derived from an elderly woman with COVID-19, enrolled during active disease. CDR3 region: CASSGGLSGRFDEQYF. DNA for the CDR3: TGTGCCAGCAGCGGGGGGCTGAGCGGGAGGTTCGACGAGCAGTACTTC.